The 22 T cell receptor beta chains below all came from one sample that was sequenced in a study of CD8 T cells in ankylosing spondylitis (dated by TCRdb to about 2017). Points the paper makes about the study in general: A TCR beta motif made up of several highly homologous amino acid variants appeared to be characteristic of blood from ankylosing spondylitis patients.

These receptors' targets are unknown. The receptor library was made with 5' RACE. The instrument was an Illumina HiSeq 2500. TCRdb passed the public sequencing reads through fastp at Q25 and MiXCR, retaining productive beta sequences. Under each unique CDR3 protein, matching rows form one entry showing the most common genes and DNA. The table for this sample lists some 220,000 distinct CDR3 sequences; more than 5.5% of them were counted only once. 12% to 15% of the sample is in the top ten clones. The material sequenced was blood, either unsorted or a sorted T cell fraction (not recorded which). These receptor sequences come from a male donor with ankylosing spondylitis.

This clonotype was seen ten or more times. The CDR3 DNA reads as TGTGCCAGCACCAGACTAGCGGGGGCGGCCACAGATACGCAGTATTTT. Its protein is CASTRLAGAATDTQYF. The genes are TRBV6-1 and TRBJ2-3; 12 bases fit TRBD2. The J segment lost 2 bases and the V segment lost 7 bases, leaving 7 bases of the junction unmatched. CDR1 and CDR2 (germline): MNHNS, SASEGT. The CDR3 length is 16 residues.

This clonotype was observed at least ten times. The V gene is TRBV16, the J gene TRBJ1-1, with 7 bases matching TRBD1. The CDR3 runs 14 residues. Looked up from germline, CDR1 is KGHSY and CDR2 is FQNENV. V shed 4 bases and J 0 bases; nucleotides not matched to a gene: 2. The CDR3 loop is CASSPDRVNTEAFF. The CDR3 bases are TGTGCCAGCAGCCCCGACAGGGTGAACACTGAAGCTTTCTTT.

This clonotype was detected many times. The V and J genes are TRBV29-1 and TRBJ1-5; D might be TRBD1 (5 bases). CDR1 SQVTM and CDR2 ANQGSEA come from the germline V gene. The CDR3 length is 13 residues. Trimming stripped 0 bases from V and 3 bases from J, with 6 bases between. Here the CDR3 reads CSVEEGDNQPQHF. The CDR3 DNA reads TGCAGCGTTGAAGAAGGGGACAATCAGCCCCAGCATTTT.

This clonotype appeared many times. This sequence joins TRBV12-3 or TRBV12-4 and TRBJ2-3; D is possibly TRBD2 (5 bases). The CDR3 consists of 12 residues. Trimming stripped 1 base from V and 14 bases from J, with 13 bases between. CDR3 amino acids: CASSLGELEGYF. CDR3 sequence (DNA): TGTGCCAGCAGTTTAGGGGAACTAGAGGGGTATTTT.

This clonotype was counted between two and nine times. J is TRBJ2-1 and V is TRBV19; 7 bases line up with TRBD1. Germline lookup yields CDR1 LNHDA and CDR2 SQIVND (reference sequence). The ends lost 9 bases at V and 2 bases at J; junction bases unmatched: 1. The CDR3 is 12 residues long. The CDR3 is CASQGAYNEQFF. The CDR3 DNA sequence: TGTGCCAGCCAGGGGGCCTACAATGAGCAGTTCTTC.

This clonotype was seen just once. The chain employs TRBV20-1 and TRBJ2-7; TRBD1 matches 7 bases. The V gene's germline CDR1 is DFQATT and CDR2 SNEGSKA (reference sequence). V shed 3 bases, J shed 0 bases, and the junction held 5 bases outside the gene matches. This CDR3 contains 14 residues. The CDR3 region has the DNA TGCAGTGCTAGCAACAGGGGACCCTCCTACGAGCAGTACTTC. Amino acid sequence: CSASNRGPSYEQYF.

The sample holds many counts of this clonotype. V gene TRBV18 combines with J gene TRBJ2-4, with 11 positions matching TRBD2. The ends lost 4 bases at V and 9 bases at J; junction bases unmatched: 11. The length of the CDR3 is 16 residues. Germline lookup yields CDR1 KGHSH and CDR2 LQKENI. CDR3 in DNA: TGTGCCAGCTCACAAACCGGGACTAGCGGTCGAAGCATTCAGTACTTC. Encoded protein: CASSQTGTSGRSIQYF.

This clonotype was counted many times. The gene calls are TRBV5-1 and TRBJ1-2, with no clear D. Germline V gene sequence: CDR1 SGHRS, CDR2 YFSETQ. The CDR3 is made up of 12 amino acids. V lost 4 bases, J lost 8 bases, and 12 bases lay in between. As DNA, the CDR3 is TGCGCCAGCAGCCTTACTAGAGGCGGCTACACCTTC. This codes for CASSLTRGGYTF.

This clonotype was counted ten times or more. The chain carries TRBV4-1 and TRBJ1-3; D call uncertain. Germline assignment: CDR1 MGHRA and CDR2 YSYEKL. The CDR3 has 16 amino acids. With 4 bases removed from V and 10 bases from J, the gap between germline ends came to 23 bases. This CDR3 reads CASSPSSGTLSRTIYF. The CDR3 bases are TGCGCCAGCAGCCCGTCCTCAGGCACTCTCTCCCGGACCATATATTTT.

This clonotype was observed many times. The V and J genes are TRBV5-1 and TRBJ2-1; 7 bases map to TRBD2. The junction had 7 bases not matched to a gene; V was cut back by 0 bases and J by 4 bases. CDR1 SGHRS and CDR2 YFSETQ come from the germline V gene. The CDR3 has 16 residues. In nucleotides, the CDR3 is TGCGCCAGCAGCTTGGCCGGGGGGATTACATACAATGAGCAGTTCTTC. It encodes CASSLAGGITYNEQFF. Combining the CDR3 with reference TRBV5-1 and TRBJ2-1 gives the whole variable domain KAGVTQTPRYLIKTRGQQVTLSCSPISGHRSVSWYQQTPGQGLQFLFEYFSETQRNKGNFPGRFSGRQFSNSRSEMNVSTLELGDSALYLCASSLAGGITYNEQFFGPGTRLTVL.

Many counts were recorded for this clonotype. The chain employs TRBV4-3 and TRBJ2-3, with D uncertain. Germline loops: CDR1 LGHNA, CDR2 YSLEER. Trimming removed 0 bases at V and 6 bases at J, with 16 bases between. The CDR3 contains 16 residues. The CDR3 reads CASSQDRIGPSDTQYF. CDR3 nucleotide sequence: TGCGCCAGCAGCCAAGATCGGATAGGACCTTCTGATACGCAGTATTTT.

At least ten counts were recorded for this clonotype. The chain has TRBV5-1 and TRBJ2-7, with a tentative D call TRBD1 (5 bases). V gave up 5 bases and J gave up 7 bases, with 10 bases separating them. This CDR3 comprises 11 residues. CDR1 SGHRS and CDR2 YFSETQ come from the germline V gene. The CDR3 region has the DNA TGCGCCAGCAGTTCGGCAGGGGAGCAGTACTTC. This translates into CASSSAGEQYF.

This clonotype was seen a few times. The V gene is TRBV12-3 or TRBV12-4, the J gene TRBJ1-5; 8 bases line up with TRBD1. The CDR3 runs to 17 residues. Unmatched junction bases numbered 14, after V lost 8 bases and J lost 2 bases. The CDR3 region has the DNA TGTGCCAGCGGAATAACGAAAGGACAGGGCGGCAATCAGCCCCAGCATTTT. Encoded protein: CASGITKGQGGNQPQHF.

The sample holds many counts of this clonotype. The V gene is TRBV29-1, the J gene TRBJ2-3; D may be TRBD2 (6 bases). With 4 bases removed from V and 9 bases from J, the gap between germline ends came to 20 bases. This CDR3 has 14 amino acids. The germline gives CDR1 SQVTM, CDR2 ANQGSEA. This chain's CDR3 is CSVVGGDLAWTQYF. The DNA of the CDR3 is TGCAGCGTTGTTGGCGGGGACTTAGCATGGACGCAGTATTTT.

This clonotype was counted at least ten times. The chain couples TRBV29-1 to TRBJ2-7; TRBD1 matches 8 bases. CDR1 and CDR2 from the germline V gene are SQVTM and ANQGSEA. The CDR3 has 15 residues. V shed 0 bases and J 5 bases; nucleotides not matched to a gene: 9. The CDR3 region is CSVEDPDRGGDEQYF. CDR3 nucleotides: TGCAGCGTTGAAGATCCCGACAGGGGTGGCGACGAGCAGTACTTC.

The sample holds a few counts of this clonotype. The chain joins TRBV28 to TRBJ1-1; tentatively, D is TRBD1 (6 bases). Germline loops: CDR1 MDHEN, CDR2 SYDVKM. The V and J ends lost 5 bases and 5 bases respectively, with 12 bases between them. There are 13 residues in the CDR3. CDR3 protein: CASSEGTPTEAFF. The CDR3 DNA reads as TGTGCCAGCAGTGAGGGGACACCGACTGAAGCTTTCTTT. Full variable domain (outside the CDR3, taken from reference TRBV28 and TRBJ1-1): DVKVTQSSRYLVKRTGEKVFLECVQDMDHENMFWYRQDPGLGLRLIYFSYDVKMKEKGDIPEGYSVSREKKERFSLILESASTNQTSMYLCASSEGTPTEAFFGQGTRLTVV.

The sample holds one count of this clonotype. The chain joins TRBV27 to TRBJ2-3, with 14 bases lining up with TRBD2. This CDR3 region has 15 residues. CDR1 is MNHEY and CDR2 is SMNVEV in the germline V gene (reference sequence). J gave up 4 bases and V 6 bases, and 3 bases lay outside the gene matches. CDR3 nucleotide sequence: TGTGCCAGCAGAGGACTAGCGGGAGGCCCAGATACGCAGTATTTT. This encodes CASRGLAGGPDTQYF.

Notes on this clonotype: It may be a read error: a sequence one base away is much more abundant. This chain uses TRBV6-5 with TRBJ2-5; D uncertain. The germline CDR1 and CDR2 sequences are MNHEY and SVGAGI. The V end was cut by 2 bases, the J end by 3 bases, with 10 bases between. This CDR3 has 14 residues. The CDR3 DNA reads TGTGCCAGCAGTTACGCACCCGGCAAAGAGACCCAGTACTTC. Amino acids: CASSYAPGKETQYF.

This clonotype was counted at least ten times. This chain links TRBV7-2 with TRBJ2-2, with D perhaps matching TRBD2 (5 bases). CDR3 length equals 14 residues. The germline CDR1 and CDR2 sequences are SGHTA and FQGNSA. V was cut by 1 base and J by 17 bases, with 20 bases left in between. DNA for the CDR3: TGTGCCAGCAGCTTAGTTGGGGAGTCTGGAGCTGACTTTTTT. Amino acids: CASSLVGESGADFF.

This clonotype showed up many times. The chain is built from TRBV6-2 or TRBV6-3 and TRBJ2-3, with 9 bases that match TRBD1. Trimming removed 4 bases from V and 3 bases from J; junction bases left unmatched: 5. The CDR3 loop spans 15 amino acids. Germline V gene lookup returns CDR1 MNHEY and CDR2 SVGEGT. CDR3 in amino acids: CASSSTGGWTDTQYF. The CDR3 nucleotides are TGTGCCAGCAGTTCTACAGGGGGCTGGACAGATACGCAGTATTTT.

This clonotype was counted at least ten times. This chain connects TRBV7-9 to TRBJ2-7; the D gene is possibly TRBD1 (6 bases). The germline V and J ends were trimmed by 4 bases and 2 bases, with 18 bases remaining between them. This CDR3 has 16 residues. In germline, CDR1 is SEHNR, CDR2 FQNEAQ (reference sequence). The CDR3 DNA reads TGTGCCAGCAGCTCCACCAGAAACAGGGATCCCTACGAGCAGTACTTC. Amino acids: CASSSTRNRDPYEQYF.

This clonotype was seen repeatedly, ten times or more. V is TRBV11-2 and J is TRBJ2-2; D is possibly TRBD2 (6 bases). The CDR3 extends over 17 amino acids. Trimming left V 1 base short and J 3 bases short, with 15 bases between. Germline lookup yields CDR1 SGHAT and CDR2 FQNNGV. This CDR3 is CASSLGVVGLYTGELFF. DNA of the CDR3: TGTGCCAGCAGCTTAGGTGTGGTGGGACTCTACACCGGGGAGCTGTTTTTT.